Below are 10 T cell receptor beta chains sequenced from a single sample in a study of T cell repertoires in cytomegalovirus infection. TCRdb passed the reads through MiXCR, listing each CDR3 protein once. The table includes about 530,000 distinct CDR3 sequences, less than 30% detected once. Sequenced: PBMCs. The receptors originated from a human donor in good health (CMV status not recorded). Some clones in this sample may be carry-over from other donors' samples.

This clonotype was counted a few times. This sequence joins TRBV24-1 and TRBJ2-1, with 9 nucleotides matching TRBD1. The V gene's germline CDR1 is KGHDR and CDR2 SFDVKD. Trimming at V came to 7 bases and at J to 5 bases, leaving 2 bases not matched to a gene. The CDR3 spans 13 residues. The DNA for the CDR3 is TGTGCCACCAGAGGACAGGGGCACAATGAGCAGTTCTTC. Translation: CATRGQGHNEQFF.

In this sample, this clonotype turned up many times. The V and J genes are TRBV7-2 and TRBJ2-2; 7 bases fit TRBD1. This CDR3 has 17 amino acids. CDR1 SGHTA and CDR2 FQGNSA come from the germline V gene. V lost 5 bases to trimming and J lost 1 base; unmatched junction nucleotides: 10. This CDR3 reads CASSRWPRQGNTGELFF. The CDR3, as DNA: TGTGCCAGCAGCCGCTGGCCAAGACAGGGGAACACCGGGGAGCTGTTTTTT.

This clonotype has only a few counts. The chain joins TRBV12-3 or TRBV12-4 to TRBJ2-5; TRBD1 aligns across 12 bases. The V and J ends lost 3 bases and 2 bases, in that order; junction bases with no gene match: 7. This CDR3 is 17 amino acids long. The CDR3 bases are TGTGCCAGCAGTTTTTCGGGGGACAGGGGGCGTCAAGAGACCCAGTACTTC. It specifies CASSFSGDRGRQETQYF.

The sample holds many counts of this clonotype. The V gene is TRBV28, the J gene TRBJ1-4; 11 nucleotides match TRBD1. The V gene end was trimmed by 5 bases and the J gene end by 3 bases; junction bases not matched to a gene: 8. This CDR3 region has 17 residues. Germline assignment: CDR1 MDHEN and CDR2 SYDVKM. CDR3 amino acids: CASSKWTGGAPNEKLFF. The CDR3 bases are TGTGCCAGCAGTAAATGGACAGGGGGCGCCCCTAATGAAAAACTGTTTTTT.

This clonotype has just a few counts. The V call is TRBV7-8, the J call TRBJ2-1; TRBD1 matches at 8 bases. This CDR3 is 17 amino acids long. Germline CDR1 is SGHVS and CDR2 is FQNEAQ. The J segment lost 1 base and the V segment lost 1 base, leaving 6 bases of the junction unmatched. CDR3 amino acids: CASSLVGNRGSYNEQFF. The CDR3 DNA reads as TGTGCCAGCAGCTTAGTTGGAAACAGGGGGTCCTACAATGAGCAGTTCTTC.

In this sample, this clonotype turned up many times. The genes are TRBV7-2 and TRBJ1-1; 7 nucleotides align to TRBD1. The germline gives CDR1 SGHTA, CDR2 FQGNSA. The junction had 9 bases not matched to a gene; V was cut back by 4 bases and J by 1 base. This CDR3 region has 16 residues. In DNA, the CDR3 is TGTGCCAGCAGCTATACAGGGGCCCGAGGGAACACTGAAGCTTTCTTT. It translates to CASSYTGARGNTEAFF.

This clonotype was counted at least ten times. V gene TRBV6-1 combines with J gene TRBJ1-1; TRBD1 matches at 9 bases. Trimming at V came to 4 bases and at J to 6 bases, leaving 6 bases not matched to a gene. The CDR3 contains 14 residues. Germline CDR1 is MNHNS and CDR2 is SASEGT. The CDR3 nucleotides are TGTGCCAGCAGTGGGACAGGGGTCCGCCCTGAAGCTTTCTTT. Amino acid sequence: CASSGTGVRPEAFF.

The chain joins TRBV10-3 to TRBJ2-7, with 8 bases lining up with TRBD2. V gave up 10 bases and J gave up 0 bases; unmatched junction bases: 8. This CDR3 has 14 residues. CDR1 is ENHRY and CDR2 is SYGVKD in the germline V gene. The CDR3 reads CAKGGTSRSYEQYF. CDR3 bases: TGTGCCAAGGGAGGGACTAGTCGCTCCTACGAGCAGTACTTC.

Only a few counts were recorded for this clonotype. The CDR3 DNA is TGTGCCAGCACCATAGCGGGAAAGGCCAATGAGCAGTTCTTC. The encoded protein is CASTIAGKANEQFF. The chain couples TRBV6-2 or TRBV6-3 to TRBJ2-1; 8 nucleotides agree with TRBD2. The CDR3 has 14 residues. V gave up 7 bases and J gave up 6 bases; unmatched junction bases: 8. Germline loops: CDR1 MNHEY, CDR2 SVGEGT.

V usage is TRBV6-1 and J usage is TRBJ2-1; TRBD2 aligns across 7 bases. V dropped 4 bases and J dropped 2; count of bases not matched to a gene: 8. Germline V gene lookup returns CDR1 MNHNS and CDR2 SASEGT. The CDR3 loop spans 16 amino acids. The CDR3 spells CASSGFGRLTYNEQFF. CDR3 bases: TGTGCCAGCAGTGGTTTCGGGAGGTTAACCTACAATGAGCAGTTCTTC.